This record looks at one T cell receptor beta chain sequence and its context. The antigen remains undetermined. The data were obtained in a study of T cell responses to AZD1222 COVID-19 vaccine. The study's findings and limits: The CD4 TCRs associated with vaccination extended across spike and predominated at 160-218 and 743-854. At study baseline, merely several AZD1222 recipients were seropositive. Of spike-specific TCRs, nearly half reportedly target regions left unmutated in variants. All repertoire sampling was performed exclusively after the peak T cell response.

The CDR3 sequence is 14 residues long. V lost 0 bases and J lost 9; bases outside the gene matches: 3. Germline V gene lookup returns CDR1 SGHRS and CDR2 YFSETQ. Only in-frame clones appear in the TCRdb table, and some are missing; sequencing was by immunoSEQ multiplex PCR. The sample holds about 120,000 clones, about 90% seen once. The chain carries TRBV5-1 and TRBJ2-1; TRBD2 aligns across 10 bases. Material: peripheral blood, obtained on day 0 of AZD1222 vaccination. The TCR comes from an adult in good health. The CDR3 DNA reads as TGCGCCAGCAGCTTGGCTAGCGGGAGTCCTGAGCAGTTCTTC. It codes for CASSLASGSPEQFF.